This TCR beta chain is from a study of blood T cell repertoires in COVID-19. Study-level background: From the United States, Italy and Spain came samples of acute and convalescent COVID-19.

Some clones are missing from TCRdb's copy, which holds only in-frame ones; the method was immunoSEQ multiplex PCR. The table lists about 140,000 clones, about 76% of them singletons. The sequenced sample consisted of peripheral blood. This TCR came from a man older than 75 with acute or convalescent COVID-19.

CDR3 DNA sequence: TGTGCCAGCTCACCTCAAAGGACGGGGGATTCACCCCTCCACTTT. Protein product: CASSPQRTGDSPLHF. The V gene is TRBV18, the J gene TRBJ1-6; perhaps TRBD1 as D (5 bases). Germline V gene data show CDR1 as KGHSH and CDR2 as LQKENI. The V end lost 3 bases, the J end lost 8 bases, and 14 bases lay between the germline ends. CDR3 size: 15 residues.